This entry lists 18 T cell receptor beta chains sequenced from one sample in a study of blood T cell repertoires in COVID-19. Produced via immunoSEQ multiplex PCR; TCRdb's table is partial and in-frame only. Of 110,000 to 150,000 clones listed, over 70% are singletons. Sequences were obtained from peripheral blood. The receptors originated from a human donor in a cohort sampled during active COVID-19.

This clone has only a few counts. This sequence joins TRBV5-1 and TRBJ1-2; no reliable D call. The CDR3 is 14 amino acids. V lost 2 bases and J 7 bases, leaving 15 bases between the germline ends. Germline V gene sequence: CDR1 SGHRS, CDR2 YFSETQ. This CDR3 is CASSFNPEAGGYTF. The CDR3, as DNA: TGCGCCAGCAGCTTTAATCCGGAAGCGGGTGGCTACACCTTC.

The chain combines TRBV21-1 with TRBJ2-2; TRBD1 is the table's D call, not checked against the DNA. TRBV21-1 is a pseudogene. This CDR3 has 15 amino acids. DNA for the CDR3: TGTGCCAGCAGCAAAGGGACACACAACACCGGGGAGCTGTTTTTT. Translation gives CASSKGTHNTGELFF.

This clone was observed a handful of times. This sequence joins TRBV2 and TRBJ1-2, with TRBD1 identical over 7 bases. V gave up 4 bases and J gave up 7 bases; unmatched junction bases: 6. The CDR3 covers 13 residues. Per the germline V gene, CDR1 is SNHLY and CDR2 is FYNNEI. The CDR3 protein is CASSGRGHSGYTF. Here the CDR3 DNA reads TGTGCCAGCAGTGGTAGGGGGCACTCTGGCTACACCTTC.

The chain couples TRBV6-1 to TRBJ1-5; weak D call: TRBD1 (6 bases). V lost 6 bases and J 3 bases, leaving 15 bases between the germline ends. This CDR3 spans 15 amino acids. CDR1 is MNHNS, CDR2 SASEGT, per germline. CDR3 region: CASRDTGLPNQPQHF. The DNA for the CDR3 is TGTGCCAGCAGGGATACAGGGCTACCCAATCAGCCCCAGCATTTT.

A remark on this clone: Within the sample, other DNA sequences also encode this same CDR3. This chain uses TRBV7-2 with TRBJ1-5; 8 bases are a match to TRBD1. The ends lost 3 bases at V and 2 bases at J; junction bases unmatched: 0. This CDR3 region has 14 residues. Germline CDR1 reads SGHTA; CDR2 reads FQGNSA. The chain's CDR3 is CASSLTGGNQPQHF. The CDR3 DNA reads as TGTGCCAGCAGCTTGACAGGGGGCAATCAGCCCCAGCATTTT.

The chain uses TRBV27 and TRBJ1-1, with 9 bases fitting TRBD1. CDR1 and CDR2 from the germline V gene are MNHEY and SMNVEV (reference sequence). Trimming took 6 bases from V and 5 from J; bases not matched to a gene: 7. The CDR3 length is 14 residues. CDR3 loop: CASRPQGARTEAFF. The CDR3 nucleotides read TGTGCCAGCAGACCACAGGGGGCGCGAACTGAAGCTTTCTTT.

The chain joins TRBV15 to TRBJ1-2; a weak D match, TRBD1 (5 bases). The CDR3 loop spans 14 amino acids. Germline V gene lookup returns CDR1 LNHNV and CDR2 YYDKDF (reference sequence). Trimming pared 5 bases from V and 4 bases from J, leaving 14 bases between. The CDR3 region has the DNA TGTGCCACCAGCTTTGACGGGGGTGGCTATGGCTACACCTTC. Amino acids: CATSFDGGGYGYTF.

In this sample, this clone turned up a few times. The genes are TRBV11-1 and TRBJ2-3; a possible D gene is TRBD2 (7 bases). Germline V gene sequence: CDR1 SGHAT, CDR2 FQDESV (reference sequence). V was cut by 4 bases and J by 1 base, with 15 bases left in between. There are 16 residues in the CDR3. The CDR3 DNA is TGTGCCAGCAGCTCCGCCGGAGGGGGGGGCACAGATACGCAGTATTTT. As protein: CASSSAGGGGTDTQYF.

Here the CDR3 reads CASNRLGVLYGYTF. Written as DNA, the CDR3 is TGTGCCAGCAACAGGTTAGGGGTACTATATGGCTACACCTTC. This chain joins TRBV7-9 and TRBJ1-2, with D possibly being TRBD1 (5 bases). CDR1 SEHNR and CDR2 FQNEAQ come from the germline V gene (reference sequence). The CDR3 runs to 14 residues. V gave up 7 bases and J gave up 5 bases, with 17 bases separating them.

This clone came up once. The chain carries TRBV11-3 and TRBJ1-3, with 7 bases aligning to TRBD1. The CDR3 is made up of 17 amino acids. The germline gives CDR1 SGHNT, CDR2 YENEEA. Trimming cost V 0 bases and J 4 bases; bases outside gene matches: 9. The CDR3 reads CASSLDLKGALGNTIYF. The CDR3 DNA sequence: TGTGCCAGCAGCTTAGATCTGAAGGGGGCGCTCGGAAACACCATATATTTT.

This chain joins TRBV19 and TRBJ1-1, with a possible D match to TRBD1 (6 bases). V was trimmed by 5 bases and J by 8 bases, leaving 15 bases between them. Germline assignment: CDR1 LNHDA and CDR2 SQIVND (reference sequence). The CDR3 spans 13 residues. CDR3 nucleotide sequence: TGTGCCAGTAGTCGGCCGGGGGGCTCCGAAGCTTTCTTT. The encoded protein is CASSRPGGSEAFF.

The genes are TRBV5-5 and TRBJ1-6, with 8 nucleotides matching TRBD1. The germline V gene encodes CDR1 SGHKS and CDR2 YYEKEE (reference sequence). With 4 bases clipped from V and 7 bases from J, the junction kept 4 bases outside the gene matches. The CDR3 sequence is 14 residues long. The CDR3 loop is CASSPGDRNSPLHF. CDR3 DNA sequence: TGTGCCAGCAGCCCTGGGGACAGGAATTCACCCCTCCACTTT.

J is TRBJ2-1 and V is TRBV7-9, with 7 bases fitting TRBD2. The V segment lost 1 base and the J segment 9 bases; nucleotides outside the gene matches: 9. CDR3 size: 15 residues. Germline CDR1 and CDR2: SEHNR and FQNEAQ (reference sequence). The CDR3 here is CASSLVWGTTIEQFF. The CDR3 DNA is TGTGCCAGCAGCTTAGTTTGGGGGACTACAATTGAGCAGTTCTTC.

V usage is TRBV9 and J usage is TRBJ1-2; D gene ambiguous. CDR1 and CDR2 (germline): SGDLS, YYNGEE. The CDR3 runs 13 residues. The V and J ends lost 3 bases and 7 bases respectively, with 13 bases between them. CDR3 nucleotides: TGTGCCAGCAGCGCCCCTCCCGCGGGTGGCTACACCTTC. Translation gives CASSAPPAGGYTF.

The chain links TRBV5-1 to TRBJ1-1; D possibly corresponds to TRBD1 (5 bases). The CDR3 runs to 15 residues. With 4 bases removed from V and 7 bases from J, the gap between germline ends came to 20 bases. Germline V CDR1 and CDR2: SGHRS, YFSETQ. The CDR3 loop is CASSPDLPLRGEAFF. The CDR3 DNA reads TGCGCCAGCAGCCCAGATCTTCCTCTAAGGGGTGAAGCTTTCTTT.

The rearrangement links TRBV7-9 to TRBJ2-3, with D unclear. From germline, CDR1 is SEHNR and CDR2 FQNEAQ (reference sequence). V lost 7 bases and J 6 bases, leaving 14 bases between the germline ends. This CDR3 has 13 amino acids. This CDR3 is CASTAIAADTQYF. The CDR3 nucleotides are TGTGCCAGCACGGCTATAGCCGCCGATACGCAGTATTTT.

The chain has TRBV27 and TRBJ1-6; the match to TRBD1 covers 8 bases. CDR3 length equals 14 residues. J was trimmed by 7 bases and V by 6 bases; bases with no gene match: 5. Per the germline V gene, CDR1 is MNHEY and CDR2 is SMNVEV (reference sequence). The CDR3 region has the DNA TGTGCCAGCAGGGGGACAGGCCGGAATTCACCCCTCCACTTT. It yields the protein CASRGTGRNSPLHF.

CDR3 amino acids: CASSSPISGLYEQYV. The CDR3 region has the DNA TGTGCCAGCAGCTCCCCCATTAGCGGGCTCTACGAGCAGTACGTC. The rearrangement joins TRBV11-2 to TRBJ2-7, with 7 bases matching TRBD2. CDR1 SGHAT and CDR2 FQNNGV come from the germline V gene. There are 15 residues in the CDR3. With V trimmed by 4 bases and J by 3 bases, 9 bases remained unmatched.